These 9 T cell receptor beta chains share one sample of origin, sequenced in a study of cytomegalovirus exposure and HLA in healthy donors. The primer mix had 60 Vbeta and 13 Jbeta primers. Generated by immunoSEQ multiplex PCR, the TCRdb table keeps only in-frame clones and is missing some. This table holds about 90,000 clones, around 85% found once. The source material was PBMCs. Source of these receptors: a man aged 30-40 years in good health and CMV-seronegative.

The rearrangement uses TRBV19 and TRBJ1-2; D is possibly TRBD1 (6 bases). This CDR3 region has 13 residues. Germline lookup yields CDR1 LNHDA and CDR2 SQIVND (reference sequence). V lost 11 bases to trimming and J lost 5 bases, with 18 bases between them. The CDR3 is CAGGGGAEYGYTF. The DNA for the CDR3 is TGTGCCGGCGGGGGGGGCGCGGAATATGGCTACACCTTC.

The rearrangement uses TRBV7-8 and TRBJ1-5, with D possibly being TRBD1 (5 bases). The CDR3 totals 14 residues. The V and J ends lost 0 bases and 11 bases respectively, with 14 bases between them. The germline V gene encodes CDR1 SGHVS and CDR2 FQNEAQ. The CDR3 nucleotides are TGTGCCAGCAGCTTAGCGGAACTGGGGGGAGCCCAGCATTTT. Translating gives CASSLAELGGAQHF.

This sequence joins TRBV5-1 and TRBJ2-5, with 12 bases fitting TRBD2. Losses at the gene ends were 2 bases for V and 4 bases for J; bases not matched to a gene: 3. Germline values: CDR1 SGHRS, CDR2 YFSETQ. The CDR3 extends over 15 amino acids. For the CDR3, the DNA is TGCGCCAGCAGCTTCCCTAGCGGGGGGGCAGAGACCCAGTACTTC. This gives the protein CASSFPSGGAETQYF.

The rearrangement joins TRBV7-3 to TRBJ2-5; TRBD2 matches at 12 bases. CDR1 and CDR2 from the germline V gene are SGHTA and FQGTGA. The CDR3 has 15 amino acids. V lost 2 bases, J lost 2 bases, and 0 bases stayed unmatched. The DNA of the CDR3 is TGTGCCAGCAGCTTAGGACTAGCGGGGCAAGAGACCCAGTACTTC. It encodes CASSLGLAGQETQYF.

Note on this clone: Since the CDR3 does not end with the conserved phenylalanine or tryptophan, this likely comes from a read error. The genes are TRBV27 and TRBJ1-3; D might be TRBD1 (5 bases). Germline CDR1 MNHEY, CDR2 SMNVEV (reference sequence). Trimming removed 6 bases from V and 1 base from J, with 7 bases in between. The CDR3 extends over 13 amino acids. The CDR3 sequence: CASRGHSGNTIYV. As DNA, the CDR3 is TGTGCCAGCAGGGGGCATTCTGGAAACACCATATATGTT.

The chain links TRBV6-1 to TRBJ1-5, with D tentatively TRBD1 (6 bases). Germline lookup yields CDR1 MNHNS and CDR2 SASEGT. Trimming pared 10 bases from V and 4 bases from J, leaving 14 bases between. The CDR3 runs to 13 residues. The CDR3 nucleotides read TGTGCCACCACAGGGATTAGGAATCAGCCCCAGCATTTT. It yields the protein CATTGIRNQPQHF.

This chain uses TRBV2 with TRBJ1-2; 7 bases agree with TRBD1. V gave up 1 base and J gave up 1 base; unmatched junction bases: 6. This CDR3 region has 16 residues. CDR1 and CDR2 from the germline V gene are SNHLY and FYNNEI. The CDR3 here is CASSEEGAGLNYGYTF. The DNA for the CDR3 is TGTGCCAGCAGTGAAGAGGGGGCAGGTCTTAACTATGGCTACACCTTC.

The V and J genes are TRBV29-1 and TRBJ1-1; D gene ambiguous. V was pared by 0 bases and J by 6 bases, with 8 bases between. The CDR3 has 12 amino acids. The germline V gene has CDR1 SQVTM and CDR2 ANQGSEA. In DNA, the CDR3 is TGCAGCGTTGAAGACGGGGTTGCTGAAGCTTTCTTT. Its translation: CSVEDGVAEAFF.

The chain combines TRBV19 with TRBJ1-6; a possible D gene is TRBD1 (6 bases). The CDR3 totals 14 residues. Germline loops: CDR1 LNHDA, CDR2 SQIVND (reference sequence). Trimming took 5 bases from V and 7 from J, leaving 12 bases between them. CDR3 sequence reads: CASSPRDKNSPLHF. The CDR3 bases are TGTGCCAGTAGTCCCCGGGACAAGAATTCACCCCTCCACTTT.